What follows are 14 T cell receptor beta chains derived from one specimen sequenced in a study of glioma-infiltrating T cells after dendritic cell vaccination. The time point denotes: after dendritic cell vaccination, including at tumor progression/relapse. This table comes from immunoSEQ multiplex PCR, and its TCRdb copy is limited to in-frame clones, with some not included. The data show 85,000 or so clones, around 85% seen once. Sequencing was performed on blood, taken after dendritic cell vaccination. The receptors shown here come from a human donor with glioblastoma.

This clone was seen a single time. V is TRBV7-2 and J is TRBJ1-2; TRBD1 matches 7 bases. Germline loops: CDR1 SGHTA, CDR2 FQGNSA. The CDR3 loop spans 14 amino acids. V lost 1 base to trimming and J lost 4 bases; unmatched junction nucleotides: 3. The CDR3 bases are TGTGCCAGCAGCTTAGACAGGGGAGGCTATGGCTACACCTTC. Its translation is CASSLDRGGYGYTF.

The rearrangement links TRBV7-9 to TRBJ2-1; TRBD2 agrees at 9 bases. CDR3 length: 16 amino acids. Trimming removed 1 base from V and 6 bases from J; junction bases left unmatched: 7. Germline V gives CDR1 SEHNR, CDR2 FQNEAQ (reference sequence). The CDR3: CASSLVLAGRANEQFF. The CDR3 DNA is TGTGCCAGCAGCTTAGTTCTAGCGGGGCGGGCCAATGAGCAGTTCTTC.

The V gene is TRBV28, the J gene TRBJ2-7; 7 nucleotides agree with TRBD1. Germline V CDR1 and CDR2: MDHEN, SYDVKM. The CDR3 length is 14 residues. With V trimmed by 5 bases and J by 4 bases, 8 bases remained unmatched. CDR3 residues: CASSPSGTAYEQYF. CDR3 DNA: TGTGCCAGCAGTCCATCCGGGACAGCTTACGAGCAGTACTTC.

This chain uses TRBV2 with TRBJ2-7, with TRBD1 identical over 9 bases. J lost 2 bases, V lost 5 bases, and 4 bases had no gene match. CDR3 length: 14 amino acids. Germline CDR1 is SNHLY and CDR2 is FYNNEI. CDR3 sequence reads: CASSLGQGTYEQYF. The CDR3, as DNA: TGTGCCAGCAGTCTCGGACAGGGGACCTACGAGCAGTACTTC. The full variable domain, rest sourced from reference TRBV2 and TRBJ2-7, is EPEVTQTPSHQVTQMGQEVILRCVPISNHLYFYWYRQILGQKVEFLVSFYNNEISEKSEIFDDQFSVERPDGSNFTLKIRSTKLEDSAMYFCASSLGQGTYEQYFGPGTRLTVT.

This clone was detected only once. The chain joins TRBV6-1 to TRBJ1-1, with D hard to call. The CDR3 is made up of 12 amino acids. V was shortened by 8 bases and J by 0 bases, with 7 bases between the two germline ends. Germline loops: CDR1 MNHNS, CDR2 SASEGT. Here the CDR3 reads CASGEMNTEAFF. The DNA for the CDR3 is TGTGCCAGCGGAGAAATGAACACTGAAGCTTTCTTT.

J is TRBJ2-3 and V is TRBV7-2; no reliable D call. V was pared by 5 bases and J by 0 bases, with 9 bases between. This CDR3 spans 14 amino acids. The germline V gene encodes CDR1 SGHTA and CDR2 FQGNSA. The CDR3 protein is CASSTRTSTDTQYF. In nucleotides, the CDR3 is TGTGCCAGCAGCACACGAACCAGCACAGATACGCAGTATTTT.

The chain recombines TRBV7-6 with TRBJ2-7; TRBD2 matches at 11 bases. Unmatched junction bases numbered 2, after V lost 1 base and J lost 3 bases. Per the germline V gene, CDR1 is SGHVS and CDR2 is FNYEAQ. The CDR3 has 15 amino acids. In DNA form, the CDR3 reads TGTGCCAGCAGCTTAGTAACTAGCGGGAGCTACGAGCAGTACTTC. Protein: CASSLVTSGSYEQYF. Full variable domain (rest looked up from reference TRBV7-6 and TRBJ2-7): GAGVSQSPRYKVTKRGQDVALRCDPISGHVSLYWYRQALGQGPEFLTYFNYEAQQDKSGLPNDRFSAERPEGSISTLTIQRTEQRDSAMYRCASSLVTSGSYEQYFGPGTRLTVT.

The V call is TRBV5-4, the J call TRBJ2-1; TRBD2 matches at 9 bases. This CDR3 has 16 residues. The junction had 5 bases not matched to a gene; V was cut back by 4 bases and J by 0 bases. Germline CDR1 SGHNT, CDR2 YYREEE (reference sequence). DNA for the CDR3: TGTGCCAGCAGCCCTAATAGCGGGAGCTCCTACAATGAGCAGTTCTTC. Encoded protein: CASSPNSGSSYNEQFF.

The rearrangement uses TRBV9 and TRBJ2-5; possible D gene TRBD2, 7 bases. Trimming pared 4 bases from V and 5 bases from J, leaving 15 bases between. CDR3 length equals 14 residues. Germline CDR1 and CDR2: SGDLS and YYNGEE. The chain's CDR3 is CASSQGGGMETQYF. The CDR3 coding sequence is TGTGCCAGCAGCCAAGGGGGGGGGATGGAGACCCAGTACTTC.

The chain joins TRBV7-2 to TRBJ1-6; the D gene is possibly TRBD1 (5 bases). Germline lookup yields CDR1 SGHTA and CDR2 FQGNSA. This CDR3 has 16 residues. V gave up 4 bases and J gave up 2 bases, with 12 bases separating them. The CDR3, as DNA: TGTGCCAGCAGCTATCAACAGGCAGCCTATAATTCACCCCTCCACTTT. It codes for CASSYQQAAYNSPLHF.

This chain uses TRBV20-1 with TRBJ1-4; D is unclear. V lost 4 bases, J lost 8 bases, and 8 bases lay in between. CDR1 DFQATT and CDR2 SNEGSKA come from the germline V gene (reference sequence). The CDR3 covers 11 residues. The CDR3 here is CSAMGWEKLFF. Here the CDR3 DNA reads TGCAGTGCTATGGGCTGGGAAAAACTGTTTTTT.

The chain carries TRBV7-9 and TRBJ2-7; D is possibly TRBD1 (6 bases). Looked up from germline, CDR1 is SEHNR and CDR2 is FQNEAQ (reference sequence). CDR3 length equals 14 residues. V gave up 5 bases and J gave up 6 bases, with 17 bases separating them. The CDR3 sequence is CASSPDRALAEQYF. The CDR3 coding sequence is TGTGCCAGCAGCCCGGACAGAGCTCTTGCCGAGCAGTACTTC.

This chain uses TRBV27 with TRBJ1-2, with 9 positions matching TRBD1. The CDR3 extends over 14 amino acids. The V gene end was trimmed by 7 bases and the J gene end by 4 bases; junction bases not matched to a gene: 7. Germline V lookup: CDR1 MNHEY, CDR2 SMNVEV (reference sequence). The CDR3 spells CASKRTGDPYGYTF. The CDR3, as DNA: TGTGCCAGCAAGCGGACAGGGGACCCCTATGGCTACACCTTC.

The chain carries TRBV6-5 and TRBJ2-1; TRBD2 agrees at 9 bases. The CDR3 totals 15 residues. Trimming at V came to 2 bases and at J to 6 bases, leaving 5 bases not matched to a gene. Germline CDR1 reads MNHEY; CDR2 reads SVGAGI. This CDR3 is CASSYGGGALNEQFF. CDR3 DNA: TGTGCCAGCAGTTACGGCGGGGGGGCCCTCAATGAGCAGTTCTTC.